These 18 T cell receptor beta chains came from one sample sequenced in a study of OX40 agonist ivuxolimab in advanced cancers. Sequencing used immunoSEQ multiplex PCR; TCRdb keeps in-frame clones, though not all of them. The profile covers around 70,000 clones, with 80% to 90% appearing a single time and 1.1% taken by the ten largest. The sequenced sample was CD4+ or CD8+ T cells sorted from blood, obtained in a trial of the OX40 agonist ivuxolimab. The receptors originated from an adult with an advanced solid tumor such as melanoma, head and neck, liver or kidney cancer.

With respect to this clone: At one boundary the junction diverges from the germline segment, which might be a read error. This sequence joins TRBV7-2 and TRBJ1-5; tentatively, D is TRBD1 (6 bases). There are 15 residues in the CDR3. Germline loops: CDR1 SGHTA, CDR2 FQGNSA. CDR3 nucleotides: TGTGCCAGCACCTTAAGGGGGTACGATGGTCAGCCCCAGCATTTT. Translation gives CASTLRGYDGQPQHF.

The genes are TRBV5-4 and TRBJ1-1; no firm D call. Per germline, CDR1 SGHNT and CDR2 YYREEE (reference sequence). The ends were cut back, 2 bases at V and 2 bases at J, with 7 bases in the middle. The CDR3 consists of 13 residues. The CDR3 coding sequence is TGTGCCAGCAGCTTTGAAAAAAACACTGAAGCTTTCTTT. This encodes CASSFEKNTEAFF.

V usage is TRBV29-1 and J usage is TRBJ2-3; D gene unclear. V lost 8 bases, J lost 2 bases, and 17 bases lay in between. The CDR3 extends over 14 amino acids. From germline, CDR1 is SQVTM and CDR2 ANQGSEA. This chain's CDR3 is CSFALLTITDTQYF. The CDR3, as DNA: TGCAGCTTTGCACTATTAACGATCACAGATACGCAGTATTTT.

This chain uses TRBV2 with TRBJ1-6, with D unclear. Trimming pared 4 bases from V and 10 bases from J, leaving 17 bases between. In germline, CDR1 is SNHLY, CDR2 FYNNEI. The CDR3 sequence is 15 residues long. This chain's CDR3 is CASSVGRQSGSPLHF. CDR3 DNA: TGTGCCAGCAGTGTAGGCAGGCAGTCGGGGTCACCCCTCCACTTT.

The rearrangement joins TRBV29-1 to TRBJ2-7; 8 bases fit TRBD1. V dropped 6 bases and J dropped 5; count of bases not matched to a gene: 6. The CDR3 length is 12 residues. The V gene's germline CDR1 is SQVTM and CDR2 ANQGSEA. CDR3 DNA: TGCAGCGTGACCAGGGGGCTCGACGAGCAGTACTTC. This codes for CSVTRGLDEQYF.

V and J are TRBV18 and TRBJ1-4, with D perhaps matching TRBD1 (5 bases). Deletions cut 1 base from V and 6 bases from J, with 12 bases between. This CDR3 is 15 amino acids long. Germline CDR1 reads KGHSH; CDR2 reads LQKENI. The CDR3 here is CASSPLKGMDEKLFF. The CDR3 region has the DNA TGTGCCAGCTCACCACTAAAGGGGATGGATGAAAAACTGTTTTTT.

The chain uses TRBV2 and TRBJ2-1, with D perhaps matching TRBD1 (5 bases). This CDR3 has 14 amino acids. Germline V lookup: CDR1 SNHLY, CDR2 FYNNEI. V was trimmed by 7 bases and J by 4 bases, leaving 14 bases between them. CDR3 sequence (DNA): TGTGCCAGCAAGGGCAGGGCTAATTACAATGAGCAGTTCTTC. Its translation is CASKGRANYNEQFF.

The chain uses TRBV2 and TRBJ2-3; D not certain. V gave up 6 bases and J gave up 0 bases, with 7 bases separating them. Germline-derived CDR1 and CDR2 are SNHLY and FYNNEI. CDR3 length: 13 residues. CDR3 sequence: CASRGSSTDTQYF. CDR3 bases: TGTGCCAGCAGGGGTTCTAGCACAGATACGCAGTATTTT.

The CDR3 coding sequence is TGCGCCAGCAGCCAAGTAACAGGACGGATCACTGAAGCTTTCTTT. Translating gives CASSQVTGRITEAFF. The chain uses TRBV4-1 and TRBJ1-1; a possible D gene is TRBD1 (5 bases). Trimming took off 1 base at V and 4 bases at J, with 13 bases between the two ends. CDR3 length: 15 residues. Germline lookup yields CDR1 MGHRA and CDR2 YSYEKL.

To note about this clone: The same CDR3 arises from other DNA sequences in this sample as well. The chain uses TRBV6-5 and TRBJ2-3, with D unclear. This CDR3 has 13 amino acids. V was shortened by 6 bases and J by 3 bases, with 10 bases between the two germline ends. CDR1 and CDR2 from the germline V gene are MNHEY and SVGAGI. Written as DNA, the CDR3 is TGTGCCAGCAGAATTGATGGGACAGATACGCAGTATTTT. Translated: CASRIDGTDTQYF.

The rearrangement uses TRBV11-2 and TRBJ2-7; D perhaps matches TRBD1 (5 bases). Trimming stripped 4 bases from V and 4 bases from J, with 8 bases between. Looked up from germline, CDR1 is SGHAT and CDR2 is FQNNGV. The CDR3 is 12 amino acids. CDR3 coding DNA: TGTGCCAGCAGCTCCAGGGTATACGAGCAGTACTTC. It codes for CASSSRVYEQYF.

The chain recombines TRBV4-1 with TRBJ2-5; no reliable D call. The end of the DNA fits TRBJ2-7 better, so the J call may be wrong. The CDR3 has 13 amino acids. In germline, CDR1 is MGHRA, CDR2 YSYEKL. Here the CDR3 reads CASSQDRHYEQYF. The DNA of the CDR3 is TGCGCCAGCAGCCAAGATAGGCACTACGAGCAGTACTTC.

There are a few counts of this clone. The chain has TRBV7-8 and TRBJ1-5; no definite D call. Trimming shortened V by 5 bases and J by 6 bases, and 14 bases separated the two germline ends. CDR3 length: 14 residues. Germline lookup yields CDR1 SGHVS and CDR2 FQNEAQ. The chain's CDR3 is CASSPSQVGQPQHF. The CDR3 nucleotides are TGTGCCAGCAGCCCCTCTCAGGTCGGTCAGCCCCAGCATTTT.

This clone was found once. The V gene is TRBV5-4, the J gene TRBJ2-3, with 15 bases fitting TRBD2. Per the germline V gene, CDR1 is SGHNT and CDR2 is YYREEE (reference sequence). The length of the CDR3 is 18 residues. Trimming removed 4 bases from V and 0 bases from J; junction bases left unmatched: 6. DNA of the CDR3: TGTGCCAGCAGCCCGGGGACTAGCGGGGGGCTTAGCACAGATACGCAGTATTTT. Protein: CASSPGTSGGLSTDTQYF.

The CDR3 bases are TGCGCCAGCAGCTTTTCCCCGACGGCTGCGAACACCGGGGAGCTGTTTTTT. Translating gives CASSFSPTAANTGELFF. The chain carries TRBV5-1 and TRBJ2-2; D is uncertain. This CDR3 contains 17 residues. With 2 bases removed from V and 0 bases from J, the gap between germline ends came to 14 bases. Germline CDR1 SGHRS, CDR2 YFSETQ.

The chain has TRBV19 and TRBJ1-4, with a tentative D call TRBD1 (5 bases). CDR3 size: 14 residues. Germline-derived CDR1 and CDR2 are LNHDA and SQIVND (reference sequence). V lost 4 bases and J lost 5, with 11 bases in between. The CDR3 spells CASSKRGGNEKLFF. CDR3 coding DNA: TGTGCCAGTAGTAAGAGGGGAGGGAATGAAAAACTGTTTTTT.

The chain links TRBV2 to TRBJ2-7; TRBD1 matches at 9 bases. With 10 bases clipped from V and 2 bases from J, the junction kept 9 bases outside the gene matches. Germline lookup yields CDR1 SNHLY and CDR2 FYNNEI. The CDR3 spans 14 residues. CDR3 nucleotides: TGTGCCACACTCCGGGACAGGGAGGCCTACGAGCAGTACTTC. As protein: CATLRDREAYEQYF.

CDR3 region: CASSYGYGYTF. CDR3 DNA sequence: TGTGCCAGCAGCTACGGCTATGGCTACACCTTC. V and J are TRBV5-6 and TRBJ1-2, with unresolved D. CDR3 length equals 11 residues. The V and J ends lost 3 bases and 4 bases respectively, with 4 bases between them. Germline CDR1 reads SGHDT; CDR2 reads YYEEEE.